Presented here are 15 T cell receptor beta chains from one specimen sequenced in a study of blood T cell repertoires in COVID-19. Assay used: immunoSEQ multiplex PCR; TCRdb lists only in-frame clones, some missing. The data hold approximately 100,000 clones, with roughly nine tenths observed a single time. The sample was peripheral blood. Source of these receptors: a man aged 50 or older with acute or convalescent COVID-19.

The chain is built from TRBV5-1 and TRBJ1-2, with 8 nucleotides matching TRBD1. V lost 0 bases to trimming and J lost 8 bases; unmatched junction nucleotides: 6. The CDR3 has 14 amino acids. Germline V gene sequence: CDR1 SGHRS, CDR2 YFSETQ. In DNA form, the CDR3 reads TGCGCCAGCAGCTTGGGACAGGGGATGGGAGGCTACACCTTC. Residues: CASSLGQGMGGYTF.

This clone was observed a single time. The V and J genes are TRBV28 and TRBJ1-2, with D perhaps matching TRBD1 (5 bases). CDR1 and CDR2 (germline): MDHEN, SYDVKM. V was shortened by 5 bases and J by 5 bases, with 24 bases between the two germline ends. CDR3 size: 17 residues. The CDR3 protein is CASSDGDSPSGRYGYTF. In DNA form, the CDR3 reads TGTGCCAGCAGTGACGGGGACTCCCCAAGCGGACGGTATGGCTACACCTTC.

This clone has just one count. V is TRBV6-5 and J is TRBJ1-1, with 7 bases identical to TRBD1. The CDR3 contains 13 residues. Unmatched junction bases numbered 6, after V lost 6 bases and J lost 5 bases. CDR1 and CDR2 (germline): MNHEY, SVGAGI. CDR3 in DNA: TGTGCCAGCAGGAATACAGGGGAAACTGAAGCTTTCTTT. Protein: CASRNTGETEAFF.

This clone appeared a few times. The J gene is TRBJ1-1, the V gene TRBV5-4; D is possibly TRBD1 (5 bases). Per germline, CDR1 SGHNT and CDR2 YYREEE (reference sequence). This CDR3 contains 16 residues. V lost 4 bases and J lost 0, with 16 bases in between. CDR3 amino acids: CASSPDDRLLNTEAFF. The DNA of the CDR3 is TGTGCCAGCAGCCCTGATGACAGACTTCTGAACACTGAAGCTTTCTTT.

The chain couples TRBV4-1 to TRBJ2-3; a weak D match, TRBD2 (7 bases). The germline gives CDR1 MGHRA, CDR2 YSYEKL. Trimming took 1 base from V and 1 from J, leaving 12 bases between them. The CDR3 covers 16 residues. The CDR3, as DNA: TGCGCCAGCAGCCAAGGGGGGGGCAGCCGCACAGATACGCAGTATTTT. The encoded protein is CASSQGGGSRTDTQYF.

This clone was seen once. The rearrangement joins TRBV5-6 to TRBJ2-7; D call uncertain. The CDR3 totals 13 residues. Looked up from germline, CDR1 is SGHDT and CDR2 is YYEEEE. Trimming took 7 bases from V and 3 from J, leaving 14 bases between them. CDR3 amino acids: CASAPPGSYEQYF. CDR3 DNA: TGTGCCAGCGCCCCCCCAGGAAGCTACGAGCAGTACTTC.

The CDR3, as DNA: TGTGCCAGCAGCTTGCAGGGGGCCCCCAATCAGCCCCAGCATTTT. This codes for CASSLQGAPNQPQHF. This chain uses TRBV7-2 with TRBJ1-5, with 8 bases lining up with TRBD1. With 3 bases clipped from V and 3 bases from J, the junction kept 4 bases outside the gene matches. The CDR3 sequence is 15 residues long. Germline V CDR1 and CDR2: SGHTA, FQGNSA.

The chain joins TRBV10-3 to TRBJ1-1, with D possibly TRBD1 on 6 matching bases. Trimming removed 7 bases at V and 5 bases at J, with 17 bases between. Looked up from germline, CDR1 is ENHRY and CDR2 is SYGVKD. CDR3 length: 14 amino acids. The CDR3 nucleotides read TGTGCCATCACCCTAGCGGGGGCGCAAACTGAAGCTTTCTTT. The encoded protein is CAITLAGAQTEAFF.

The chain has TRBV6-5 and TRBJ2-7, with TRBD1 matching 10 bases. Germline V gene sequence: CDR1 MNHEY, CDR2 SVGAGI. The CDR3 totals 14 residues. The V and J ends lost 6 bases and 2 bases, in that order; junction bases with no gene match: 4. This CDR3 reads CASRAGTGAYEQYF. Here the CDR3 DNA reads TGTGCCAGCAGGGCCGGGACAGGGGCCTACGAGCAGTACTTC.

DNA of the CDR3: TGTGCCAGCAGCCAAGTCAGTGCGGGGGGATCCTACAATGAGCAGTTCTTC. Translated: CASSQVSAGGSYNEQFF. The chain couples TRBV4-2 to TRBJ2-1; the match to TRBD2 covers 8 bases. The CDR3 is made up of 17 amino acids. The V segment lost 1 base and the J segment 1 base; nucleotides outside the gene matches: 6. Germline CDR1 reads LGHNA; CDR2 reads YNFKEQ.

The gene calls are TRBV21-1 and TRBJ2-2; TRBD2 was called by the table and not checked on the DNA. TRBV21-1 is a pseudogene segment. The CDR3 covers 19 residues. CDR3 region: CASSKKGGSGGWNTGELFF. The DNA for the CDR3 is TGTGCCAGCAGCAAAAAGGGGGGCAGCGGGGGCTGGAACACCGGGGAGCTGTTTTTT.

V usage is TRBV9 and J usage is TRBJ2-7; D might be TRBD1 (6 bases). V was cut by 3 bases and J by 9 bases, with 19 bases left in between. CDR3 length: 14 residues. Germline lookup yields CDR1 SGDLS and CDR2 YYNGEE. The chain's CDR3 is CASSESPGQLGQYF. In DNA form, the CDR3 reads TGTGCCAGCAGCGAATCCCCGGGACAATTGGGGCAGTACTTC.

This chain uses TRBV6-6 with TRBJ1-5, with TRBD1 as a possible D gene (6 bases). The CDR3 covers 16 residues. V lost 4 bases and J lost 0, with 13 bases in between. CDR1 is MNHNY and CDR2 is SVGAGI in the germline V gene (reference sequence). Here the CDR3 reads CASSSGQRFSNQPQHF. CDR3 coding DNA: TGTGCCAGCAGTTCCGGACAGCGCTTTAGCAATCAGCCCCAGCATTTT.

The rearrangement links TRBV27 to TRBJ2-3, with 7 bases lining up with TRBD1. The junction had 6 bases not matched to a gene; V was cut back by 5 bases and J by 1 base. This CDR3 comprises 15 residues. The germline gives CDR1 MNHEY, CDR2 SMNVEV (reference sequence). Here the CDR3 reads CASSVQGTRTDTQYF. In DNA, the CDR3 is TGTGCCAGCAGTGTACAGGGGACGCGCACAGATACGCAGTATTTT.

Only one count was recorded for this clone. The chain is built from TRBV5-4 and TRBJ2-5; the D gene is possibly TRBD2 (7 bases). The germline gives CDR1 SGHNT, CDR2 YYREEE (reference sequence). The CDR3 has 14 residues. The ends were cut back, 5 bases at V and 5 bases at J, with 16 bases in the middle. The CDR3 region has the DNA TGTGCCAGCAGGATGGGGGGGCGAGGGGAGACCCAGTACTTC. Encoded protein: CASRMGGRGETQYF.